This TCR beta chain was found in a study of blood T cells in healthy people across ages. This clonotype was observed at least ten times. The antigen remains unidentified. A second PCR of 7 to 11 cycles used a sample-barcoded 5' primer and a J-beta primer mix. A template-switch adaptor with 12 random nucleotides tagged each cDNA molecule. One entry per CDR3 protein results from TCRdb running MiXCR on the 5' RACE reads. The sample has about 750,000 distinct CDR3 sequences, 53% seen once. The germline V and J ends were trimmed by 6 bases and 2 bases, with 10 bases remaining between them. The CDR3 sequence is 13 residues long. Overall study results and limits: A roughly linear fall in TCR beta diversity per million T cells was seen with increasing age. From one million sequenced T cells, diversity estimates were lower bounds.

The chain employs TRBV12-3 or TRBV12-4 and TRBJ1-2; no reliable D call. This clonotype was obtained from a man older than 75 in good health. Sequencing used blood. CDR3 amino acids: CASSPVVNYGYTF. CDR3 DNA sequence: TGTGCCAGCAGCCCTGTGGTAAACTATGGCTACACCTTC.